Listed here are 20 T cell receptor beta chains from one sample, sequenced in a study of somatic mutations in cytotoxic T cells in rheumatoid arthritis. Using immunoSEQ multiplex PCR, the repertoire was profiled, and TCRdb retains in-frame clones only, with some absent. Among some 14,000 clones, about three quarters were seen once, and the ten largest hold 10%. Sequenced input: CD8+ T cells sorted from blood. All receptors come from an adult with rheumatoid arthritis.

The V gene is TRBV7-2, the J gene TRBJ1-5, with D hard to call. V gave up 2 bases and J gave up 0 bases, with 8 bases separating them. This CDR3 is 15 amino acids long. In germline, CDR1 is SGHTA, CDR2 FQGNSA. The CDR3 region has the DNA TGTGCCAGCAGCTTACTGGCCGATAGCAATCAGCCCCAGCATTTT. Translating gives CASSLLADSNQPQHF.

The sample holds a few counts of this clone. The V gene is TRBV30, the J gene TRBJ1-1; D not resolved. Germline-derived CDR1 and CDR2 are GTSNPN and SVGIG (reference sequence). This CDR3 contains 12 residues. The germline V and J ends were trimmed by 2 bases and 1 base, with 5 bases remaining between them. The CDR3 sequence is CAWSSRNTEAFF. For the CDR3, the DNA is TGTGCCTGGAGTTCCCGGAACACTGAAGCTTTCTTT.

V usage is TRBV10-3 and J usage is TRBJ2-2, with 9 bases identical to TRBD1. V dropped 0 bases and J dropped 5; count of bases not matched to a gene: 4. The germline V gene has CDR1 ENHRY and CDR2 SYGVKD. There are 16 residues in the CDR3. The CDR3 nucleotides read TGTGCCATCAGTGAGTCTTGGACAGGGGTTACCGGGGAGCTGTTTTTT. It specifies CAISESWTGVTGELFF.

The V gene is TRBV9, the J gene TRBJ1-3, with D possibly matching TRBD1 (5 bases). Trimming shortened V by 0 bases and J by 4 bases, and 14 bases separated the two germline ends. CDR3 size: 16 residues. Germline V lookup: CDR1 SGDLS, CDR2 YYNGEE. In DNA, the CDR3 is TGTGCCAGCAGCGTAGCTGGAGCCAGGGCAGGAAACACCATATATTTT. This encodes CASSVAGARAGNTIYF.

The V and J genes are TRBV27 and TRBJ1-4; maybe TRBD1 (6 bases). The CDR3 has 15 amino acids. Per germline, CDR1 MNHEY and CDR2 SMNVEV (reference sequence). Trimming stripped 0 bases from V and 8 bases from J, with 13 bases between. In DNA form, the CDR3 reads TGTGCCAGCAGTTTATCGTCAGGGGCGCGGGAAAAACTGTTTTTT. This gives the protein CASSLSSGAREKLFF.

This clone was recorded once. The chain recombines TRBV14 with TRBJ1-6; TRBD1 agrees at 9 bases. Losses at the gene ends were 3 bases for V and 8 bases for J; bases not matched to a gene: 2. The germline gives CDR1 SGHDN, CDR2 FVKESK. The CDR3 covers 14 residues. CDR3 DNA sequence: TGTGCCAGCAGCCAGGGACAGGGATATTCACCCCTCCACTTT. It yields the protein CASSQGQGYSPLHF.

This rearrangement joins TRBV5-6 to TRBJ2-5; 9 positions match TRBD2. Germline V gives CDR1 SGHDT, CDR2 YYEEEE. This CDR3 region has 15 residues. J lost 5 bases, V lost 4 bases, and 9 bases had no gene match. Here the CDR3 DNA reads TGTGCCAGCAGCCCAGCGGGGGGAGAAGGGGAGACCCAGTACTTC. Translated, it gives CASSPAGGEGETQYF.

This clone was detected a few times. The V call is TRBV29-1, the J call TRBJ2-1, with D tentatively TRBD1 or TRBD2 (6 bases each). This CDR3 comprises 15 residues. Trimming pared 7 bases from V and 5 bases from J, leaving 21 bases between. In germline, CDR1 is SQVTM, CDR2 ANQGSEA. This chain's CDR3 is CSDMGGLRSDNEQFF. CDR3 nucleotide sequence: TGCAGCGACATGGGGGGCCTCCGTTCCGACAATGAGCAGTTCTTC.

This rearrangement joins TRBV13 to TRBJ2-4; D possibly uses TRBD1 or TRBD2 (5 bases each). This CDR3 contains 11 residues. Trimming shortened V by 3 bases and J by 14 bases, and 11 bases separated the two germline ends. Germline lookup yields CDR1 PRHDT and CDR2 FYEKMQ (reference sequence). The CDR3 here is CASSLRGTKYF. For the CDR3, the DNA is TGTGCCAGCAGCTTGAGGGGCACAAAGTACTTC.

This clone was observed a single time. This sequence joins TRBV7-9 and TRBJ1-1; D ambiguous. Germline-derived CDR1 and CDR2 are SEHNR and FQNEAQ (reference sequence). Trimming left V 3 bases short and J 3 bases short, with 17 bases between. There are 16 residues in the CDR3. CDR3 nucleotides: TGTGCCAGCAGCTTCCCCCCAACCCCCCCTTACACTGAAGCTTTCTTT. Protein product: CASSFPPTPPYTEAFF.

The rearrangement uses TRBV27 and TRBJ2-7, with D unresolved. Germline CDR1 reads MNHEY; CDR2 reads SMNVEV (reference sequence). Trimming left V 5 bases short and J 3 bases short, with 8 bases between. The CDR3 totals 12 residues. The CDR3 loop is CASSPGNYEQYF. CDR3 sequence (DNA): TGTGCCAGCAGTCCAGGTAACTACGAGCAGTACTTC.

In its sample, this clone was seen a few times. V is TRBV2 and J is TRBJ2-7; D remains unclear. The CDR3 runs 14 residues. Germline-derived CDR1 and CDR2 are SNHLY and FYNNEI. Deletions cut 6 bases from V and 2 bases from J, with 14 bases between. CDR3 in DNA: TGTGCCAGCAGCGCGCAAACACCACCCTACGAGCAGTACTTC. Translated, it gives CASSAQTPPYEQYF.

V gene TRBV7-9 combines with J gene TRBJ2-3; no firm D call. V lost 1 base and J 5 bases, leaving 13 bases between the germline ends. The CDR3 covers 15 residues. Germline V lookup: CDR1 SEHNR, CDR2 FQNEAQ (reference sequence). The CDR3 DNA reads as TGTGCCAGCAGCTTAGAAGAGTTGGTAAAAGATACGCAGTATTTT. Translating it yields CASSLEELVKDTQYF.

The chain combines TRBV7-9 with TRBJ1-1; 7 bases are shared with TRBD1. Trimming at V came to 2 bases and at J to 7 bases, leaving 13 bases not matched to a gene. Looked up from germline, CDR1 is SEHNR and CDR2 is FQNEAQ (reference sequence). This CDR3 is built from 16 residues. The CDR3 protein is CASSLSLGQEKFEAFF. The CDR3 nucleotides are TGTGCCAGCAGCTTATCCCTCGGACAGGAAAAATTTGAAGCTTTCTTT.

This chain connects TRBV7-9 to TRBJ1-1, with a weak D call TRBD1 (5 bases). This CDR3 spans 16 amino acids. Germline CDR1 SEHNR, CDR2 FQNEAQ (reference sequence). The ends were cut back, 5 bases at V and 4 bases at J, with 20 bases in the middle. CDR3 coding DNA: TGTGCCAGCAGCCCAGGGTCTACGTGGAAGGTCACTGAAGCTTTCTTT. This gives the protein CASSPGSTWKVTEAFF.

This clone was detected a few times. The chain uses TRBV6-5 and TRBJ2-7; D is tentatively TRBD1 or TRBD2 (5 bases each). Trimming shortened V by 4 bases and J by 6 bases, and 16 bases separated the two germline ends. Germline assignment: CDR1 MNHEY and CDR2 SVGAGI. The CDR3 runs 14 residues. CDR3 bases: TGTGCCAGCAGTTCACTAGAGACAGTTCTCGAGCAGTACTTC. Translation: CASSSLETVLEQYF.

This clone is large by share. The CDR3 protein is CASKGGGGGGVEQFF. In DNA, the CDR3 is TGTGCCAGCAAGGGAGGGGGAGGCGGTGGTGTTGAGCAGTTCTTC. The chain employs TRBV2 and TRBJ2-1; tentative D call: TRBD2 (7 bases). The germline V gene has CDR1 SNHLY and CDR2 FYNNEI. This CDR3 spans 15 amino acids. Between the trimmed V and J ends, which lost 7 bases and 9 bases, there was a span of 22 bases.

CDR3 DNA: TGCAGCGCCCCGGTCCAAACAGGCAATGAGCAGTTCTTC. Amino acid sequence: CSAPVQTGNEQFF. The chain uses TRBV29-1 and TRBJ2-1, with D tentatively TRBD1 (5 bases). The ends were cut back, 7 bases at V and 6 bases at J, with 16 bases in the middle. The CDR3 runs 13 residues. In germline, CDR1 is SQVTM, CDR2 ANQGSEA.

This clone was observed a few times. The V and J genes are TRBV9 and TRBJ1-1; D uncertain. The CDR3 covers 15 residues. The V and J ends lost 1 base and 0 bases respectively, with 10 bases between them. Germline CDR1 reads SGDLS; CDR2 reads YYNGEE. In DNA form, the CDR3 reads TGTGCCAGCAGCGTATCAGCAAACATGAACACTGAAGCTTTCTTT. Translated, it gives CASSVSANMNTEAFF.

The V and J genes are TRBV5-1 and TRBJ2-7; D unclear. V dropped 0 bases and J dropped 4 bases, with 8 bases sitting between them. The CDR3 is made up of 13 amino acids. CDR1 and CDR2 from the germline V gene are SGHRS and YFSETQ. The CDR3 region is CASSLGGVYEQYF. The CDR3 DNA reads TGCGCCAGCAGCTTGGGCGGCGTTTACGAGCAGTACTTC.